A selection of T cell receptor beta chains follows, all from one sample in a study of spatial heterogeneity in lung cancer. TCRdb re-called the 5' RACE reads through MiXCR, storing one row per CDR3 protein. The sample lists about 15,000 distinct CDR3 sequences, about a tenth occurring once. The sequences come from PBMCs, collected at surgery. These receptors originate from a male donor with early-stage non-small cell lung cancer. Each CDR3 is given with its conserved first and last residue. The D gene is left open where the match is weak. Clone size, where shown, is once, few, many, or a class for clones that have expanded.

J gene,V gene,D gene,clone size,CDR3 protein,CDR3 DNA
TRBJ1-1,TRBV30,NA,many,CAWNRRERNTEAFF,TGTGCCTGGAACCGGCGCGAGAGGAACACTGAAGCTTTCTTT
TRBJ2-7,TRBV19,NA,many,CASDPGGLPYEQYF,TGTGCCAGCGACCCAGGGGGGCTTCCCTACGAGCAGTACTTC
TRBJ2-5,TRBV7-2,TRBD2,NA,CASSLEGGRETQYF,TGTGCCAGCAGCTTAGAAGGCGGGAGGGAGACCCAGTACTTC
TRBJ2-7,TRBV20-1,TRBD1,many,CSARDQRTGVDEQYF,TGCAGTGCTAGAGACCAACGGACAGGGGTGGACGAGCAGTACTTC
TRBJ1-4,TRBV29-1,NA,few,CSVETGANEKLFF,TGCAGCGTTGAGACAGGAGCTAATGAAAAACTGTTTTTT
TRBJ2-5,TRBV12-5,NA,few,CASGLQPAPGTQYF,TGTGCTAGTGGTCTACAACCCGCCCCAGGGACCCAGTACTTC
TRBJ2-2,TRBV7-9,NA,many,CASGKASTGELFF,TGTGCCAGCGGGAAGGCGAGCACCGGGGAGCTGTTTTTT
TRBJ2-7,TRBV6-2/TRBV6-3,NA,many,CASSYSWGEQYF,TGTGCCAGCAGTTACTCCTGGGGAGAGCAGTACTTC
TRBJ2-6,TRBV24-1,NA,medium-sized,CATSDGRNRANVLTF,TGTGCCACCAGTGACGGGAGAAACAGAGCCAACGTCCTGACTTTC
TRBJ2-1,TRBV2,NA,few,CASSEVRTEWNEQFF,TGTGCCAGCAGTGAAGTTAGGACAGAGTGGAATGAGCAGTTCTTC
TRBJ2-4,TRBV4-2,NA,many,CASSQDTGGTQAKNIQYF,TGTGCCAGCAGCCAAGATACGGGCGGGACTCAAGCCAAAAACATTCAGTACTTC
TRBJ1-2,TRBV5-4,TRBD1,many,CASSFSGGYGYTF,TGTGCCAGCAGCTTTTCAGGGGGGTATGGCTACACCTTC
TRBJ2-2,TRBV9,NA,few,CASEEAPAELFF,TGTGCCAGCGAGGAGGCCCCGGCGGAGCTGTTTTTT
TRBJ2-7,TRBV9,TRBD2,many,CASSVVRPSGSSYEQYF,TGTGCCAGCAGCGTAGTCCGGCCTAGCGGGTCCTCCTACGAGCAGTACTTC
TRBJ2-2,TRBV4-1,NA,many,CASSQVTHTGELFF,TGCGCCAGCAGCCAAGTAACCCACACCGGGGAGCTGTTTTTT
TRBJ2-3,TRBV27,NA,medium-sized,CASRPPSTDTQYF,TGTGCCAGTCGGCCGCCTAGCACAGATACGCAGTATTTT
TRBJ1-4,TRBV28,NA,many,CASRTSQGREAKLFF,TGTGCCAGCAGAACTTCACAGGGAAGGGAGGCAAAACTGTTTTTT
TRBJ1-5,TRBV28,NA,many,CASSLVGEPKPQHF,TGTGCCAGCAGTTTGGTCGGGGAGCCCAAGCCCCAGCATTTT
TRBJ2-3,TRBV9,TRBD2,NA,CASSVGALAGVTDTQYF,TGTGCCAGCAGCGTAGGGGCACTAGCGGGAGTAACAGATACGCAGTATTTT
TRBJ2-1,TRBV28,TRBD2,once,CASGVAGGGQFF,TGTGCCAGCGGGGTAGCGGGAGGAGGGCAGTTCTTC
TRBJ1-1,TRBV2,NA,many,CASSEGAGTEAFF,TGTGCCAGCAGTGAGGGGGCAGGCACTGAAGCTTTCTTT
TRBJ2-1,TRBV4-3,TRBD2,few,CASSQGSGLAGRNEQFF,TGCGCCAGCAGCCAAGGGTCGGGACTAGCGGGGCGCAATGAGCAGTTCTTC
TRBJ2-1,TRBV27,TRBD2,NA,CASSLNLAGGPYNEQFF,TGTGCCAGCAGTTTAAACTTAGCGGGAGGGCCCTACAATGAGCAGTTCTTC
TRBJ2-7,TRBV5-1,NA,few,CASSLEASYEQYF,TGCGCCAGCAGCTTGGAAGCGAGCTACGAGCAGTACTTC
TRBJ2-3,TRBV2,NA,NA,CGSSDRAGTDTQYF,TGTGGCAGCAGTGACCGGGCCGGCACAGATACGCAGTATTTT
TRBJ2-5,TRBV18,NA,few,CASSPMREETQYF,TGTGCCAGCTCACCAATGAGGGAAGAGACCCAGTACTTC
TRBJ1-1,TRBV5-1,NA,medium-sized,CASSLRANTEAFF,TGCGCCAGCAGCTTGAGAGCGAACACTGAAGCTTTCTTT
TRBJ2-6,TRBV28,TRBD1,many,CASKRDRGFSGANVLTF,TGTGCCAGTAAAAGGGACAGGGGGTTCTCTGGGGCCAACGTCCTGACTTTC
TRBJ1-1,TRBV19,TRBD1,many,CASSGTGTGTEAFF,TGTGCCAGTAGCGGGACAGGGACGGGCACTGAAGCTTTCTTT
TRBJ2-3,TRBV6-2/TRBV6-3,TRBD2,many,CASSYSNGRRTDTQYF,TGTGCCAGCAGTTACTCGAACGGGAGGCGCACAGATACGCAGTATTTT
TRBJ1-4,TRBV30,NA,many,CAWKDSGLGNEKLFF,TGTGCCTGGAAAGACTCCGGCCTAGGAAATGAAAAACTGTTTTTT
TRBJ2-1,TRBV7-2,NA,NA,CASSWRSANEQFF,TGTGCCAGCAGCTGGCGATCGGCCAATGAGCAGTTCTTC
TRBJ1-3,TRBV11-2,NA,many,CASSSRSLSGNTIYF,TGTGCCAGCAGCTCTCGGTCCCTGTCCGGAAACACCATATATTTT
TRBJ2-5,TRBV7-2,TRBD2,many,CASSLGDYRQETQYF,TGTGCCAGCAGCTTAGGGGACTATCGTCAAGAGACCCAGTACTTC
TRBJ2-2,TRBV24-1,NA,many,CATSGGKEAGELFF,TGTGCCACCAGTGGAGGGAAGGAGGCCGGGGAGCTGTTTTTT
TRBJ2-5,TRBV29-1,NA,NA,CSVVGPTQETQYF,TGCAGCGTTGTTGGCCCCACCCAAGAGACCCAGTACTTC
TRBJ2-3,TRBV7-3,NA,NA,CASSLDGARNTDTQYF,TGTGCCAGCAGCTTAGATGGCGCCCGAAACACAGATACGCAGTATTTT
TRBJ2-5,TRBV28,NA,many,CASSLDIWETQYF,TGTGCCAGCAGTTTAGACATATGGGAGACCCAGTACTTC
TRBJ2-1,TRBV7-9,TRBD2,many,CASSPSGSRLYEQFF,TGTGCCAGCAGCCCTAGCGGGAGCAGATTATATGAGCAGTTCTTC
TRBJ1-1,TRBV29-1,TRBD1,few,CSAPGQGVTEAFF,TGCAGCGCACCGGGACAGGGAGTCACTGAAGCTTTCTTT
TRBJ2-2,TRBV20-1,NA,NA,CSARKGPTGELFF,TGCAGTGCTAGAAAGGGCCCCACCGGGGAGCTGTTTTTT
TRBJ2-7,TRBV27,TRBD2,many,CASSLDGRARSYYEQYF,TGTGCCAGCAGTTTAGACGGGAGGGCCCGGAGCTACTACGAGCAGTACTTC
TRBJ2-5,TRBV2,NA,many,CASSLQETQYF,TGTGCCAGCAGTTTACAAGAGACCCAGTACTTC
TRBJ2-7,TRBV29-1,TRBD2,many,CSVESGGFAEQYF,TGCAGCGTTGAATCGGGGGGGTTCGCCGAGCAGTACTTC
TRBJ2-3,TRBV6-6,TRBD2,medium-sized,CASSYSPGSRTSGRYGTDTQYF,TGTGCCAGCAGTTACTCACCAGGGAGTAGGACTAGCGGGAGATATGGCACAGATACGCAGTATTTT
TRBJ2-3,TRBV28,NA,NA,CASSLDYRPGDTQYF,TGTGCCAGCAGTTTAGACTACCGTCCCGGAGATACGCAGTATTTT
TRBJ2-5,TRBV6-2/TRBV6-3,NA,many,CASKGVGQETQYF,TGTGCCAGCAAGGGAGTGGGACAAGAGACCCAGTACTTC
TRBJ2-5,TRBV6-2/TRBV6-3,NA,many,CASSWVKEETQYF,TGTGCCAGCAGTTGGGTAAAGGAAGAGACCCAGTACTTC
TRBJ2-7,TRBV27,NA,many,CASSFSLAHMYEQYF,TGTGCCAGCAGTTTTTCCCTAGCACATATGTACGAGCAGTACTTC
TRBJ2-3,TRBV2,TRBD1,many,CASSRDRGADTQYF,TGTGCCAGCAGTCGGGACAGGGGCGCAGATACGCAGTATTTT
TRBJ2-3,TRBV19,NA,many,CASSINRDSMQYF,TGTGCCAGTAGTATCAACCGGGATTCTATGCAGTATTTT
TRBJ2-5,TRBV18,TRBD2,many,CASSLGLVGIQETQYF,TGTGCCAGCTCACTAGGACTAGTTGGAATACAAGAGACCCAGTACTTC
TRBJ2-1,TRBV20-1,TRBD1,few,CSARDHRGGAYEQFF,TGCAGTGCTAGAGATCACAGAGGGGGCGCGTATGAGCAGTTCTTC